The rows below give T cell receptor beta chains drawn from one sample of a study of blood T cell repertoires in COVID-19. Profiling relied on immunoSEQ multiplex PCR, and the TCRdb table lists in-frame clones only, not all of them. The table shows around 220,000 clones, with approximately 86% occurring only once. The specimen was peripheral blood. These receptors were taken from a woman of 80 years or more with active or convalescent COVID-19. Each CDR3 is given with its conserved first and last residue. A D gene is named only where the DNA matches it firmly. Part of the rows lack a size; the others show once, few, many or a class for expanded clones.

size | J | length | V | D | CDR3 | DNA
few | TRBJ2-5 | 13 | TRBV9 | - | CASSGGQQETQYF | TGTGCCAGCAGCGGGGGACAACAAGAGACCCAGTACTTC
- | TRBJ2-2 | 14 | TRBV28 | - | CASSPAGVPGELFF | TGTGCCAGCAGTCCCGCAGGGGTACCCGGGGAGCTGTTTTTT
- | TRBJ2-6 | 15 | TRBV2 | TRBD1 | CAYPGQEAGANVLTF | TGTGCCTATCCGGGACAGGAGGCTGGGGCCAACGTCCTGACTTTC
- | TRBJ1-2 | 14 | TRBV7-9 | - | CASSLVRESYGYTF | TGTGCCAGCAGCTTAGTTCGGGAATCCTATGGCTACACCTTC
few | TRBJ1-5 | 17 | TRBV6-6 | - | CASSPRQRLYSNQPQHF | TGTGCCAGCAGTCCCCGACAGCGCCTCTATAGCAATCAGCCCCAGCATTTT
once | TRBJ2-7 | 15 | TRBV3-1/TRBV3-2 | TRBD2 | CASSQAEAGGYEQYF | TGTGCCAGCAGCCAGGCGGAAGCGGGAGGCTACGAGCAGTACTTC
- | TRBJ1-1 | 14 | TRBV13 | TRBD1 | CASSTTQGADEAFF | TGTGCCAGCAGCACCACACAGGGGGCTGATGAAGCTTTCTTT
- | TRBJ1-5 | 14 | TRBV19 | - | CASSIAGGGQPQHF | TGTGCCAGTAGTATAGCAGGCGGGGGTCAGCCCCAGCATTTT
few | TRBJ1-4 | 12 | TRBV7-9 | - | CASSPQNEKLFF | TGTGCCAGCAGCCCACAGAATGAAAAACTGTTTTTT
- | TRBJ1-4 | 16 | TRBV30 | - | CACDRGAPAANEKLFF | TGTGCCTGTGATCGCGGGGCCCCTGCGGCTAATGAAAAACTGTTTTTT
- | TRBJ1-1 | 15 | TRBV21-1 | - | CASSKADAANTEAFF | TGTGCCAGCAGCAAAGCGGATGCGGCGAACACTGAAGCTTTCTTT
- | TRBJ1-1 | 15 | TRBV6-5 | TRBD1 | CASSRPGQANTEAFF | TGTGCCAGCAGCCGACCGGGACAGGCGAACACTGAAGCTTTCTTT
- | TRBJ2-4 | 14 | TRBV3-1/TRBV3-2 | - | CASSQAGGQNIQYF | TGTGCCAGCAGCCAAGCTGGGGGCCAAAACATTCAGTACTTC
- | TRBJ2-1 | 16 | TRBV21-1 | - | CASSKARPLASGEQFF | TGTGCCAGCAGCAAAGCGCGCCCCCTAGCGAGCGGTGAGCAGTTCTTC
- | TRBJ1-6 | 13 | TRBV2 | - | CASTLGVYSPLHF | TGTGCCAGCACTCTAGGGGTTTATTCACCCCTCCACTTT
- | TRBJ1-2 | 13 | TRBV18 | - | CASSPDRRERYTF | TGTGCCAGCTCACCAGATAGGCGGGAGCGCTACACCTTC
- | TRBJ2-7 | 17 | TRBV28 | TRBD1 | CASSSPGQAISPYEQYF | TGTGCCAGCAGTTCACCGGGACAGGCCATTTCCCCCTACGAGCAGTACTTC
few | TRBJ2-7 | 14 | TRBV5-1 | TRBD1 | CASMPGTGVYEQYF | TGCGCCAGCATGCCAGGGACAGGGGTTTACGAGCAGTACTTC
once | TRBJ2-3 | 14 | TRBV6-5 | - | CASSYRASTDTQYF | TGTGCCAGCAGTTACCGCGCCAGCACAGATACGCAGTATTTT
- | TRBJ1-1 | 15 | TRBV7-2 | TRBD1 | CASSQDRGRVTEAFF | TGTGCCAGCAGCCAAGACAGGGGGCGAGTCACTGAAGCTTTCTTT
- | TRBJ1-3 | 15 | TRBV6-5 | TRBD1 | CASSAGTGSGNTIYF | TGTGCCAGCAGCGCCGGGACAGGGTCTGGAAACACCATATATTTT
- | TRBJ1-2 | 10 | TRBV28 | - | CASSANGYTF | TGTGCCAGCAGTGCGAATGGCTACACCTTC
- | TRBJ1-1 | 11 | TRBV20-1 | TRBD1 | CSASGDREAFF | TGCAGTGCCAGTGGGGACAGGGAGGCTTTCTTT
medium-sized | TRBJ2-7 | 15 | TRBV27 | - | CASSLGGSGAYEQYF | TGTGCCAGCAGCCTTGGAGGGAGCGGAGCCTACGAGCAGTACTTC